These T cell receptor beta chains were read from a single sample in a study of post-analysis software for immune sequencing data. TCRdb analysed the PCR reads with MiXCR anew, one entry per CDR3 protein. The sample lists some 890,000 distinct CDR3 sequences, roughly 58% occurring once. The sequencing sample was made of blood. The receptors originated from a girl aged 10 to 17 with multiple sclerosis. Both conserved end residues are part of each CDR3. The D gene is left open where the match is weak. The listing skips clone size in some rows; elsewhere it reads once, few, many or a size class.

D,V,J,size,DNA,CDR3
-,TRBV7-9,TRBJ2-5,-,TGTGCCAGCAGCTTACAGGGGCCGATCCAAGAGACCCAGTACTTC,CASSLQGPIQETQYF
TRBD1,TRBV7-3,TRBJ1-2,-,TGTGCCAGCAGCCCGGGGACAGGGGGAGACTATGGCTACACCTTC,CASSPGTGGDYGYTF
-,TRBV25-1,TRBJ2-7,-,TGTGCCAGCAGTAGCGCAGGGATACACGAGCAGTACTTC,CASSSAGIHEQYF
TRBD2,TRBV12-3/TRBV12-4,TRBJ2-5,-,TGTACCAGCAGTTTAGAGGCCCGGGGGGGCCCAGAGACCCAGTACTTC,CTSSLEARGGPETQYF
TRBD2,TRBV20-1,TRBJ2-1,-,TGCAGTGCCCCCGGGACTATTCCCTACAATGAGCAGTTCTTC,CSAPGTIPYNEQFF
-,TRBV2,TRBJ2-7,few,TGTGCCAGCAGTGAAACGGGTACCTACGAGCAGTACTTC,CASSETGTYEQYF
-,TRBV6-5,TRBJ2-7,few,TGTGCCAGCAGTTACTCAGGCACCTACGAGCAGTACTTC,CASSYSGTYEQYF
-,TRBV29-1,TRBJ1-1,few,TGCAGCGTTGAAAAGGGCATGAACACTGAAGCTTTCTTT,CSVEKGMNTEAFF
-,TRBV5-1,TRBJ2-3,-,TGCGCCAGCAGCTTGGTTTCAGCTAGCACAGATACGCAGTATTTT,CASSLVSASTDTQYF
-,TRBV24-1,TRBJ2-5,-,TGTGCCACCAGTGCCCTAGAAGGGAAAGAGACCCAGTACTTC,CATSALEGKETQYF
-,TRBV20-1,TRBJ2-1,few,TGCAGTGCTATAACGAGAGGCAATGAGCAGTTCTTC,CSAITRGNEQFF
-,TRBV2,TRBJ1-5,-,TGTGCCAGCAGTCGGGGAGGGAAGCCCCAGCATTTT,CASSRGGKPQHF
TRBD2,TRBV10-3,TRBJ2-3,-,TGTGCCATTCTAGCGGGAGTAGGAGATACGCAGTATTTT,CAILAGVGDTQYF
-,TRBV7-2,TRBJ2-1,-,TGTGCCAGCAGCTTGGGTCTAGGGAGCGATGAGCAGTTCTTC,CASSLGLGSDEQFF
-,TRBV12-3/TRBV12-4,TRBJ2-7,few,TGTGCCAGCAGTTTCGGCGGCAGGTCCAACGAGCAGTACTTC,CASSFGGRSNEQYF
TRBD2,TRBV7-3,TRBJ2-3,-,TGTGCCAGCAGCTTAGGTCCTAGCGGGGGGTTTGAAGATACGCGGTATTTT,CASSLGPSGGFEDTRYF
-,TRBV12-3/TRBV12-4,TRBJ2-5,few,TGTGCCAGCAGTGTTACGCATCAAGAGACCCAGTACTTC,CASSVTHQETQYF
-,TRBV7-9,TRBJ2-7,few,TGTGCCAGCAGTTCGGAGGCTCCCTACGAGCAGTACTTC,CASSSEAPYEQYF